Reported below is one T cell receptor beta chain. This entry belongs to a study of cytomegalovirus exposure and HLA in healthy donors. The PCR employed 60 Vbeta primers together with 13 Jbeta primers. The protocol was immunoSEQ multiplex PCR, while the TCRdb copy is restricted to in-frame clones and leaves out a portion. The sample includes roughly 18,000 clones, more than 60% of them seen just once. V lost 5 bases and J lost 4, with 12 bases in between. CDR1 is SGHRS, CDR2 YFSETQ, per germline. This CDR3 is built from 13 residues. The material sequenced was PBMCs. This clonotype originated in a man between 18 and 29 years old in good health and CMV-seronegative. The J gene is TRBJ1-1, the V gene TRBV5-1; weak D call: TRBD1 (5 bases). The CDR3 DNA reads TGCGCCAGCAGGTTAGGTGGGGCCACTGAAGCTTTCTTT. Amino acids: CASRLGGATEAFF.